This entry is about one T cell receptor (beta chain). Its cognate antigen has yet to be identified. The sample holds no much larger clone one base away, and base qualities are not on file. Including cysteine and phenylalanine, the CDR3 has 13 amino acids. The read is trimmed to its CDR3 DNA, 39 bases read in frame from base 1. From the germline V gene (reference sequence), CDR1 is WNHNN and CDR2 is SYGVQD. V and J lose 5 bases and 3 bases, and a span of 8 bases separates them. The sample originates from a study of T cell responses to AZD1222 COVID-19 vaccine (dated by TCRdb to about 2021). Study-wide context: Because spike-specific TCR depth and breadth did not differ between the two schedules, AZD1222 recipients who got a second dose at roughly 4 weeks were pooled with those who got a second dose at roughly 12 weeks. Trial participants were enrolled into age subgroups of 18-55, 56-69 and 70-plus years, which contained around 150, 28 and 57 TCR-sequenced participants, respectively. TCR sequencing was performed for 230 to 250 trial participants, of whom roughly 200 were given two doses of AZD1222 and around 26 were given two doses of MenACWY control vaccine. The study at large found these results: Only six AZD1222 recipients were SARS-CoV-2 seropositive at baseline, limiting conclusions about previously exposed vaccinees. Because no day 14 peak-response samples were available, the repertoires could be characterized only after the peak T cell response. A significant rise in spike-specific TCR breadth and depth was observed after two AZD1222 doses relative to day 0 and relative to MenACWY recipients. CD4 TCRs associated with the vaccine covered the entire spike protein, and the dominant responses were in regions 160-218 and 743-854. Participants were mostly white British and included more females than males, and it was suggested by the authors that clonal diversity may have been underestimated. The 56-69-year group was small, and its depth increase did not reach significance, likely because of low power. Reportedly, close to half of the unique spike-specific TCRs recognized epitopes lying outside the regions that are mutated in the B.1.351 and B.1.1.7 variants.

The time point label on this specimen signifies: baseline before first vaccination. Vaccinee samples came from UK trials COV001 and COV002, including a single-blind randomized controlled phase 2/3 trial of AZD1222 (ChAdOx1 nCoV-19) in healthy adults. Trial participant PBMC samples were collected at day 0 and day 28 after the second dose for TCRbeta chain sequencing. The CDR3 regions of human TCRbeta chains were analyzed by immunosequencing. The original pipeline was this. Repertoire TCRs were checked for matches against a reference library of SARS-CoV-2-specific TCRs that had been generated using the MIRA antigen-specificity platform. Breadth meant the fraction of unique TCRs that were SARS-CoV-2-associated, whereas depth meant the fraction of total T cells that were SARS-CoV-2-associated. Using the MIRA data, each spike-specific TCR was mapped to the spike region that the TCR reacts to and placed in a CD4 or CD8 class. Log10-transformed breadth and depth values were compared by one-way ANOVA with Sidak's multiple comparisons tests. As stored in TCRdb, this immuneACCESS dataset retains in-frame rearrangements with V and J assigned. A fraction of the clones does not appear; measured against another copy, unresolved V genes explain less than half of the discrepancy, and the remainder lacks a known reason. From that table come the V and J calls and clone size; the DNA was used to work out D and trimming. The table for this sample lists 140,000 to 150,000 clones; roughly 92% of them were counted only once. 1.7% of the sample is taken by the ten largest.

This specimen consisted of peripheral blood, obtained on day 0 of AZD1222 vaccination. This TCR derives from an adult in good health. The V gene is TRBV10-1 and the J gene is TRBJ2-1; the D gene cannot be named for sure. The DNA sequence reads TGCGCCAGCAGTTACGACGGCTACAATGAGCAGTTCTTC. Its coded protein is CASSYDGYNEQFF.